A selection of T cell receptor beta chains follows, all from one sample in a study of cytomegalovirus exposure and HLA in healthy donors. Assay: immunoSEQ multiplex PCR; the TCRdb copy retains only in-frame clones and omits some. Of around 230,000 clones in the sample, approximately 83% were seen once. The sequenced sample was PBMCs. The receptors stem from a woman aged 30 to 39 in good health and CMV-seropositive. Each CDR3 is given with its conserved first and last residue. D genes are given only for firm matches. Clone size is shown for a subset of rows, as once, few, many or a class of expanded clone.

CDR3 length	D gene	V gene	clone size	J gene	CDR3 DNA	CDR3 protein
14	TRBD1	TRBV5-1	.	TRBJ2-7	TGCGCCAGCAGGTCCCCGGGACAGGGCTACGAGCAGTACTTC	CASRSPGQGYEQYF
13	.	TRBV28	.	TRBJ2-6	TGTGCCAGCCGCCCGGGTAGGGCCAACGTCCTGACTTTC	CASRPGRANVLTF
14	.	TRBV5-1	once	TRBJ2-6	TGCGCCAGCAGCTCCAGGGGTGGGGCCAACGTCCTGACTTTC	CASSSRGGANVLTF
15	.	TRBV5-4	.	TRBJ1-1	TGTGCCAGCAGCCCTTTCCCAGGTATGAACACTGAAGCTTTCTTT	CASSPFPGMNTEAFF
17	TRBD2	TRBV11-2	many	TRBJ2-1	TGTGCCAGCAGCTCGGGGACTAGCGGGAGCTCCTACAATGAGCAGTTCTTC	CASSSGTSGSSYNEQFF
15	TRBD2	TRBV13	.	TRBJ2-3	TGTGCCAGCAGCGCCGGGACTAGCCTCACAGATACGCAGTATTTT	CASSAGTSLTDTQYF
15	TRBD1	TRBV28	.	TRBJ1-1	TGTGCCAGCAGGGAGGAGGGACAGCTTAATCGGGAAGCTTTCTTT	CASREEGQLNREAFF
17	TRBD2	TRBV7-7	once	TRBJ2-2	TGTGCTAGCAGCGAAATACCGGGACTAGCGGGAAGAGGGGAGCTGTTTTTT	CASSEIPGLAGRGELFF
14	.	TRBV6-1	once	TRBJ2-5	TGTGCCAGCAGCCCTCCACTGTACCAAGAGACCCAGTACTTC	CASSPPLYQETQYF
15	TRBD1	TRBV5-1	once	TRBJ2-7	TGCGCCAGCAGCTCCACAGGGGCTCCGACCTACGAGCAGTACTTC	CASSSTGAPTYEQYF
13	.	TRBV2	.	TRBJ2-1	TGTGCCAGCAATAGGGACTTATTGCGTGAGCAGTTCTTC	CASNRDLLREQFF
12	.	TRBV5-1	few	TRBJ2-7	TGCGCCAGCAGCTCCAGAATCTACGAGCAGTACTTC	CASSSRIYEQYF
11	.	TRBV20-1	.	TRBJ1-1	TGCGGGGCGGGGGCCGGCACTGAAGCTTTCTTT	CGAGAGTEAFF
17	.	TRBV28	.	TRBJ1-1	TGTGCCAGCAGTTTATCCTTTGGAATGCGGGGGGACACTGAAGCTTTCTTT	CASSLSFGMRGDTEAFF
14	.	TRBV27	.	TRBJ1-2	TGTGCCAGCATAGAAGGCGCAGGGGAGTTGGGCTACACCTTC	CASIEGAGELGYTF
16	TRBD2	TRBV4-1	.	TRBJ2-1	TGCGCCAGCAGCCAAGCCAAGCGGGATCCGGCCAATGAGCAGTTCTTC	CASSQAKRDPANEQFF
11	.	TRBV6-4	.	TRBJ2-7	TGTGCCAGCAGTGACCCGTACGAGCAGTACTTC	CASSDPYEQYF
15	TRBD1	TRBV6-1	.	TRBJ2-7	TGTGCCAGCACCCCACGGACAGGACCCTCCTACGAGCAGTACTTC	CASTPRTGPSYEQYF
13	.	TRBV2	.	TRBJ2-5	TGTGCCAGCAGTGCCGAGGATAAAGAGACCCAGTACTTC	CASSAEDKETQYF
16	TRBD2	TRBV27	.	TRBJ2-7	TGTGCCAGCAAACGGACGGGGACTAGCGCGTCCTACGAGCAGTACTTC	CASKRTGTSASYEQYF
15	TRBD1	TRBV5-1	.	TRBJ1-1	TGCGCCAGCAGCTTGAGGGCACAGGGGGCCACTGAAGCTTTCTTT	CASSLRAQGATEAFF
16	.	TRBV13	.	TRBJ1-1	TGTGCCAGCAGCTTAGTTGCGGCCAGGGGGAACACTGAAGCTTTCTTT	CASSLVAARGNTEAFF
15	TRBD1	TRBV29-1	.	TRBJ2-7	TGCAGCGTTGAGGGGGACAGGGGGCTAGGAGACGAGCAGTACTTC	CSVEGDRGLGDEQYF
15	TRBD2	TRBV30	.	TRBJ2-5	TGTGCCTGGAGACCGGCTAGCGGGGAGCAAGAGACCCAGTACTTC	CAWRPASGEQETQYF